Listed here is a single T cell receptor (beta chain). The sample comes from a study of blood T cell repertoires in COVID-19. The wider study: Collection of acute and convalescent COVID-19 samples took place in the United States, Italy and Spain. T cells, B-cell-depleted T cells, or PBMCs provided the cDNA or gDNA that served as material.

Trimming cost V 4 bases and J 4 bases; bases outside gene matches: 6. Germline V gene lookup returns CDR1 MRHNA and CDR2 SNTAGT. There are 15 residues in the CDR3. Source study methods: Counts of nucleated cells, estimated from reference gene primer amplification, were obtained. Sequenced by immunoSEQ multiplex PCR; TCRdb stores in-frame clones only, minus some. V and J calls and clone size are given by that table; D and trimming were obtained from the DNA. The data show fewer than 150,000 clones, 86% seen once. This clonotype was obtained from a woman between 50 and 59 years old who had recovered from COVID-19. The rearrangement links TRBV6-4 to TRBJ2-2, with 7 bases that match TRBD1. Material: peripheral blood. CDR3 protein: CASSAGRGSTGELFF. CDR3 DNA: TGTGCCAGCAGTGCCGGCAGGGGGAGCACCGGGGAGCTGTTTTTT.